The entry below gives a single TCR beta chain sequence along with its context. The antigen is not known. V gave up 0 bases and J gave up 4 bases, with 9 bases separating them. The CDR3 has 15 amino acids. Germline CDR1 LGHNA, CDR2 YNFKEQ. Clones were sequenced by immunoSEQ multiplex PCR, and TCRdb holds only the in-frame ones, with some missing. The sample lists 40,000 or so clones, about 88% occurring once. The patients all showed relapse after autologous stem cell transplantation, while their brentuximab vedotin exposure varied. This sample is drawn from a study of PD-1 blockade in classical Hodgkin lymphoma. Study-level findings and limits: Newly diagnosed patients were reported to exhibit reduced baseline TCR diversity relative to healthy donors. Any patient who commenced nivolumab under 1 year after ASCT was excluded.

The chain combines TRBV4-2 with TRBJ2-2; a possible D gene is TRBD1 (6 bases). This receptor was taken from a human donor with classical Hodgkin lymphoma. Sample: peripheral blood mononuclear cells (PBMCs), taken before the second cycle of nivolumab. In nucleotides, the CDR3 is TGTGCCAGCAGCCAAGATGACAGGAGCACCGGGGAGCTGTTTTTT. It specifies CASSQDDRSTGELFF.